This T cell receptor (beta chain) was captured in a study of control samples from healthy donors and cancer patients (dated by TCRdb to the early 2020s). A note on this clone: No antigen is known for it. Base qualities are not recorded, but no much larger clone differs from it by a single base.

The library was produced with the immunoSEQ multiplex PCR assay. TCRdb's version of the immuneACCESS table is confined to in-frame rearrangements and falls short of the full clone set. An unresolved V gene accounts for under half of the shortfall where checked; the remainder is of unknown origin. Here the sample has tens of thousands of clones; approximately 90% occur a single time. The biggest ten clones account for roughly 13% of the sample. Spanning cysteine to phenylalanine, the CDR3 consists of 15 amino acids. Only the CDR3 portion is preserved as DNA: 45 bases, with reading frame beginning at the first base. From a lookup of the germline V gene, CDR1 and CDR2 are SNHLY and FYNNEI. V is clipped by 1 base and J by 1 base, and the sequence between their germline boundaries is 7 bases long.

The TCR originated in a man aged 45-60 years with lung cancer. The source material was PBMCs. Recombination joined TRBV2 with TRBJ2-2; TRBD1 is perhaps the D gene, given 5 matching bases. In nucleotide form, the sequence is TGTGCCAGCAGTGAAGGGCAGGGGAACACCGGGGAGCTGTTTTTT. The encoded protein is CASSEGQGNTGELFF.